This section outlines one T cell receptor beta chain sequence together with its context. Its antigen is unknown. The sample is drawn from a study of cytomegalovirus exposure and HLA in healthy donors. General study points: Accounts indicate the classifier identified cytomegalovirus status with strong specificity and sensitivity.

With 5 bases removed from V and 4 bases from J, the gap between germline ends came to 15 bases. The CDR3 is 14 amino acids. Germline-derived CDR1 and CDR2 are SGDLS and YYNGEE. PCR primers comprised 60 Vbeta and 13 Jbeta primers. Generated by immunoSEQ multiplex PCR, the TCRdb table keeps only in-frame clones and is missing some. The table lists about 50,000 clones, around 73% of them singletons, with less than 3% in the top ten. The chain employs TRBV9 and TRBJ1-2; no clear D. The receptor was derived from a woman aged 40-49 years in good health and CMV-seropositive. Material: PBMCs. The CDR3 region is CASSHPGEGYGYTF. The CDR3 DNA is TGTGCCAGCAGTCATCCCGGGGAGGGCTATGGCTACACCTTC.